One sample yielded the 23 T cell receptor beta chains listed below, sequenced in a study of blood T cells in healthy people across ages. Primed by a sample-barcoded 5' primer and a J-beta primer mix, a second PCR proceeded for about 7 to 11 cycles. TCRdb reanalysed the 5' RACE reads using MiXCR and keeps one entry per CDR3 protein. This table has around 800,000 distinct CDR3 sequences, about 55% appearing once. Source material: blood. The source of these receptors is a man aged 80 or over in good health.

Worth noting for this clonotype: One end of the junction varies from germline; a read error may be responsible. The V and J genes are TRBV28 and TRBJ2-5; 8 bases align to TRBD1. CDR1 and CDR2 from the germline V gene are MDHEN and SYDVKM. This CDR3 is built from 14 residues. CDR3 protein: CASSLDRVRETQYF. The CDR3 nucleotides read TGCGCCAGCAGCTTGGACAGGGTGCGAGAGACCCAGTACTTC.

The table lists this clonotype with a few counts. V usage is TRBV5-1 and J usage is TRBJ2-3; 7 bases line up with TRBD2. CDR3 length equals 15 residues. The germline V gene has CDR1 SGHRS and CDR2 YFSETQ. V lost 0 bases to trimming and J lost 14 bases; unmatched junction nucleotides: 15. In DNA, the CDR3 is TGCGCCAGCAGCTTGGACGTCGGGGCTAGCGGCTACGCGTATTTT. This gives the protein CASSLDVGASGYAYF.

This clonotype showed up just a few times. The chain employs TRBV5-1 and TRBJ1-1; possibly TRBD1 for D (5 bases). The V gene's germline CDR1 is SGHRS and CDR2 YFSETQ. The CDR3 runs 17 residues. V was shortened by 1 base and J by 3 bases, with 19 bases between the two germline ends. CDR3 region: CASSLRWSTDRDTEAFF. Here the CDR3 DNA reads TGCGCCAGCAGCTTGCGTTGGTCGACAGATAGAGACACTGAAGCTTTCTTT.

This chain links TRBV7-9 with TRBJ1-1; D unresolved. CDR3 size: 15 residues. Germline V gene data show CDR1 as SEHNR and CDR2 as FQNEAQ (reference sequence). The germline V and J ends were trimmed by 5 bases and 4 bases, with 17 bases remaining between them. The CDR3 DNA is TGTGCCAGCAGCACCCTCGCCGGCTATTCCACTGAAGCTTTCTTT. Translation gives CASSTLAGYSTEAFF.

The chain recombines TRBV29-1 with TRBJ2-3, with D possibly matching TRBD1 (6 bases). This CDR3 has 12 residues. The V gene lost 6 bases and the J gene lost 3 bases, with 10 bases spanning the gap. Looked up from germline, CDR1 is SQVTM and CDR2 is ANQGSEA. The CDR3 DNA sequence: TGCAGCGTCGGGCAGGGGACAGATACGCAGTATTTT. As protein: CSVGQGTDTQYF.

This clonotype was found a few times. The chain combines TRBV7-2 with TRBJ1-4, with a weak D call TRBD1 (5 bases). This CDR3 spans 16 amino acids. Germline CDR1 and CDR2: SGHTA and FQGNSA. Trimming removed 3 bases from V and 3 bases from J, with 14 bases in between. The CDR3 nucleotides are TGTGCCAGCAGCTTCCCCAAGGGGAAGGCTAATGAAAAACTGTTTTTT. Encoded protein: CASSFPKGKANEKLFF.

The rearrangement joins TRBV3-1 to TRBJ2-1, with D hard to call. The V end was cut by 7 bases, the J end by 7 bases, with 8 bases between. Looked up from germline, CDR1 is LGHDT and CDR2 is YNNKEL (reference sequence). The CDR3 totals 11 residues. In DNA, the CDR3 is TGTGCCAGCAAAAGCCGGAATGAGCAGTTCTTC. As protein: CASKSRNEQFF.

Many counts were recorded for this clonotype. The chain joins TRBV7-2 to TRBJ1-2; D perhaps matches TRBD1 (5 bases). Between the trimmed V and J ends, which lost 1 base and 4 bases, there was a span of 13 bases. Germline CDR1 reads SGHTA; CDR2 reads FQGNSA. The CDR3 loop spans 15 amino acids. CDR3 amino acids: CASSLGSGQSYGYTF. The CDR3, as DNA: TGTGCCAGCAGCTTAGGGTCGGGGCAATCCTATGGCTACACCTTC. Based on the CDR3 plus reference TRBV7-2 and TRBJ1-2, the full variable domain is GAGVSQSPSNKVTEKGKDVELRCDPISGHTALYWYRQSLGQGLEFLIYFQGNSAPDKSGLPSDRFSAERTGGSVSTLTIQRTQQEDSAVYLCASSLGSGQSYGYTFGSGTRLTVV.

With regard to this clonotype: At one boundary the junction diverges from the germline segment, which might be a read error. V and J are TRBV7-7 and TRBJ2-3; possible D gene TRBD2, 5 bases. This CDR3 has 15 residues. Germline CDR1 is SSHAT and CDR2 is FNYEAQ (reference sequence). The CDR3 loop is CASSLGLGPTDTQYF. CDR3 DNA: TGTGCTAGCAGCTTAGGACTGGGTCCCACAGATACGCAGTATTTT.

The chain couples TRBV7-2 to TRBJ2-5; D might be TRBD2 (6 bases). CDR1 and CDR2 (germline): SGHTA, FQGNSA. This CDR3 region has 15 residues. Trimming left V 4 bases short and J 11 bases short, with 23 bases between. CDR3: CASSSQRASSREQYF. The DNA for the CDR3 is TGTGCCAGCAGCTCCCAGCGGGCTAGTTCCAGGGAGCAGTACTTC.

In this sample, this clonotype turned up many times. One junction end disagrees with the germline gene, perhaps due to a read error. The chain has TRBV5-1 and TRBJ2-5; 8 nucleotides agree with TRBD1. The CDR3 contains 12 residues. Germline V gene lookup returns CDR1 SGHRS and CDR2 YFSETQ. CDR3 in DNA: TGTGCCAGCAGCAACAGGGGGGAGACCCAGTACTTC. It yields the protein CASSNRGETQYF.

This clonotype was seen just once. The gene calls are TRBV19 and TRBJ2-5; 11 bases are shared with TRBD2. The CDR3 is 15 residues long. Germline V gives CDR1 LNHDA, CDR2 SQIVND (reference sequence). V was clipped by 5 bases and J by 11 bases; unmatched bases: 13. The CDR3 sequence: CASSRTSGSGNEQYF. The CDR3 nucleotides read TGTGCCAGTAGTCGTACTAGCGGGAGTGGGAATGAGCAGTACTTC.

The V call is TRBV6-5, the J call TRBJ2-5, with D perhaps matching TRBD2 (6 bases). Near its end, the DNA agrees better with TRBJ2-7, so the J call may be wrong. This CDR3 has 13 residues. Looked up from germline, CDR1 is MNHEY and CDR2 is SVGAGI. DNA for the CDR3: TGTGCCGTGCGTCGGGGAGGTCATAACGAGCAGTACTTC. Translated: CAVRRGGHNEQYF.

The chain couples TRBV7-3 to TRBJ1-6; D is undetermined. CDR3 length: 15 amino acids. CDR1 and CDR2 (germline): SGHTA, FQGTGA. V lost 5 bases and J 9 bases, leaving 17 bases between the germline ends. The CDR3 DNA follows: TGTGCCAGCAGCCCGGAGGGTTCCCGGCGTTCACCCCTCCACTTT. Translating it yields CASSPEGSRRSPLHF.

This clonotype was found a few times. This chain links TRBV27 with TRBJ2-6; 8 bases are a match to TRBD1. Germline-derived CDR1 and CDR2 are MNHEY and SMNVEV (reference sequence). Trimming took 5 bases from V and 2 from J; bases not matched to a gene: 5. The CDR3 covers 16 residues. The CDR3 loop is CASSRHRGAGANVLTF. CDR3 DNA sequence: TGTGCCAGCAGTAGACACAGGGGGGCTGGGGCCAACGTCCTGACTTTC.

The genes are TRBV7-2 and TRBJ2-3; D is undetermined. Germline V gives CDR1 SGHTA, CDR2 FQGNSA. Deletions cut 3 bases from V and 0 bases from J, with 10 bases between. The CDR3 has 15 amino acids. The CDR3 sequence is CASSLRAPSTDTQYF. As DNA, the CDR3 is TGTGCCAGCAGCTTGAGAGCGCCAAGCACAGATACGCAGTATTTT.

The chain uses TRBV20-1 and TRBJ1-5; 9 bases line up with TRBD1. The V and J ends lost 6 bases and 1 base, in that order; junction bases with no gene match: 10. CDR3 length equals 16 residues. CDR1 is DFQATT and CDR2 is SNEGSKA in the germline V gene (reference sequence). This chain's CDR3 is CSATKGGTGSNQPQHF. The CDR3 nucleotides are TGCAGTGCCACCAAGGGAGGGACAGGGAGCAATCAGCCCCAGCATTTT.

The chain employs TRBV12-3 or TRBV12-4 and TRBJ1-4; possibly TRBD1 for D (5 bases). This CDR3 contains 12 residues. Trimming removed 7 bases at V and 10 bases at J, with 13 bases between. The CDR3 here is CASTARGGKLFF. CDR3 DNA sequence: TGTGCCAGCACCGCCCGGGGGGGAAAACTGTTTTTT.

The genes are TRBV3-1 and TRBJ1-2, with 7 bases fitting TRBD1. J gave up 4 bases and V 4 bases, and 6 bases lay outside the gene matches. Germline-derived CDR1 and CDR2 are LGHDT and YNNKEL (reference sequence). The CDR3 has 14 amino acids. For the CDR3, the DNA is TGTGCCAGCAGCCTACCGGGACAGAGCTATGGCTACACCTTC. Protein sequence: CASSLPGQSYGYTF.

The chain joins TRBV27 to TRBJ2-3; TRBD1 matches 7 bases. The CDR3 sequence is 14 residues long. The germline V gene has CDR1 MNHEY and CDR2 SMNVEV (reference sequence). Trimming took 2 bases from V and 14 from J; bases not matched to a gene: 13. CDR3 sequence: CASSLQGVRGYAYF. CDR3 bases: TGTGCCAGCAGTTTACAGGGGGTGAGGGGATACGCGTATTTT.

The chain is built from TRBV20-1 and TRBJ2-1; the match to TRBD2 covers 7 bases. CDR1 is DFQATT, CDR2 SNEGSKA, per germline (reference sequence). J was trimmed by 4 bases and V by 2 bases; bases with no gene match: 14. The CDR3 runs 17 residues. The CDR3 nucleotides read TGCAGTGCTAGAAAGGTTAAAGCGGGGCCAAGTTACAATGAGCAGTTCTTC. As protein: CSARKVKAGPSYNEQFF.

This clonotype occurred many times. CDR3 DNA sequence: TGTGCCAGCAGCGCCATACAGGGCTGGAACTATGGCTACACCTTC. This encodes CASSAIQGWNYGYTF. This chain joins TRBV14 and TRBJ1-2, with a tentative D call TRBD1 (6 bases). V shed 5 bases and J shed 2 bases, with 15 bases lying between them. The CDR3 extends over 15 amino acids. The germline V gene has CDR1 SGHDN and CDR2 FVKESK.

The gene calls are TRBV5-4 and TRBJ2-5; no definite D call. CDR3 length equals 14 residues. CDR1 and CDR2 from the germline V gene are SGHNT and YYREEE (reference sequence). The V end was cut by 1 base, the J end by 5 bases, with 12 bases between. CDR3 in DNA: TGTGCCAGCAGCTTGATTGGCGGCTTTGAGACCCAGTACTTC. Its protein is CASSLIGGFETQYF.